This T cell receptor (beta chain) was identified in a study of blood T cell repertoires in COVID-19. Study overall: The cDNA or gDNA used as material had been derived from T cells, B-cell-depleted T cells, or PBMCs.

Under the authors' procedure: Amplification of reference gene primers was used by the study to estimate nucleated cell counts. This table comes from immunoSEQ multiplex PCR, and its TCRdb copy is limited to in-frame clones, with some not included. That table supplies the V and J calls and clone size; D and trimming were determined from the DNA. Among about 80,000 clones listed, roughly 87% were seen once. The trim removed 5 bases at V and 8 bases at J, leaving 10 bases unmatched. The CDR3 totals 16 residues. Germline-derived CDR1 and CDR2 are SGHAT and FQNNGV. This rearrangement joins TRBV11-2 to TRBJ2-2, with TRBD2 identical over 11 bases. This receptor was obtained from an elderly man with acute or convalescent COVID-19. The sequenced material came from peripheral blood. CDR3 amino acids: CASSPPGLAVSGELFF. CDR3 sequence (DNA): TGTGCCAGCAGCCCACCGGGACTAGCGGTATCGGGGGAGCTGTTTTTT.